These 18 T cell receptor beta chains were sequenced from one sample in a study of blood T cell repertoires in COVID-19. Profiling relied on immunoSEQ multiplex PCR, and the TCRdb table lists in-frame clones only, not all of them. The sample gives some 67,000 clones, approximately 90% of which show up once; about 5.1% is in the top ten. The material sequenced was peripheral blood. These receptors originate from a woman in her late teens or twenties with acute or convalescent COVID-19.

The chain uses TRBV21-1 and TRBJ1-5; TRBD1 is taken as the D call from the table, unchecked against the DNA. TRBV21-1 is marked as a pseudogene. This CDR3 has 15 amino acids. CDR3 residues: CASSKGQGGNQPQHF. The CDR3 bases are TGTGCCAGCAGCAAAGGACAGGGGGGGAATCAGCCCCAGCATTTT.

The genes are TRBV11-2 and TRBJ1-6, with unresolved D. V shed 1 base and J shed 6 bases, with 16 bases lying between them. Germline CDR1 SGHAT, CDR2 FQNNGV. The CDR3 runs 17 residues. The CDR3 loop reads CASSLVGEAYVNSPLHF. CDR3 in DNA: TGTGCCAGCAGCTTAGTCGGGGAGGCGTACGTTAATTCACCCCTCCACTTT.

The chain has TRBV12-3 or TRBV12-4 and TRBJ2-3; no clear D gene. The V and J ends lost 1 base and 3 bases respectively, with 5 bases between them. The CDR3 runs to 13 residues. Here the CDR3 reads CASSLGVTDTQYF. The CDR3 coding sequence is TGTGCCAGCAGTTTAGGCGTAACAGATACGCAGTATTTT.

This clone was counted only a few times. The CDR3 loop is CASSKTGRGAREKLFF. The CDR3 DNA reads TGTGCCAGCAGCAAAACGGGCAGGGGGGCACGGGAAAAACTGTTTTTT. The genes are TRBV21-1 and TRBJ1-4; the DNA was not compared with TRBD1, the D call given in the table. TRBV21-1 is reported as a pseudogene. The CDR3 runs to 16 residues.

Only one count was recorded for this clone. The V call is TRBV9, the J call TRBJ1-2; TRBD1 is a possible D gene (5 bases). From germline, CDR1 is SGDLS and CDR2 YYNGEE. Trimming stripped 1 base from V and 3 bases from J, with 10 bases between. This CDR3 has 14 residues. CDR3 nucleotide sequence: TGTGCCAGCAGCGTAATTAGACAGCACTATGGCTACACCTTC. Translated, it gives CASSVIRQHYGYTF. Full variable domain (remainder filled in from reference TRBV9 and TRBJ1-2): DSGVTQTPKHLITATGQRVTLRCSPRSGDLSVYWYQQSLDQGLQFLIQYYNGEERAKGNILERFSAQQFPDLHSELNLSSLELGDSALYFCASSVIRQHYGYTFGSGTRLTVV.

CDR3 sequence reads: CASSMWQDNSPLHF. CDR3 coding DNA: TGTGCCAGTAGTATGTGGCAAGATAATTCACCCCTCCACTTT. V gene TRBV19 combines with J gene TRBJ1-6; no firm D call. The V gene lost 3 bases and the J gene lost 5 bases, with 8 bases spanning the gap. CDR3 length equals 14 residues. Germline V gives CDR1 LNHDA, CDR2 SQIVND (reference sequence).

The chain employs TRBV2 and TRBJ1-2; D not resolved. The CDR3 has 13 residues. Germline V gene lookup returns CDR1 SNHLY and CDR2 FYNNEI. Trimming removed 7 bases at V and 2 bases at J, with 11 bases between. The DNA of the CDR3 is TGTGCCAGCAAAGGTTCGGGGAACTATGGCTACACCTTC. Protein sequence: CASKGSGNYGYTF.

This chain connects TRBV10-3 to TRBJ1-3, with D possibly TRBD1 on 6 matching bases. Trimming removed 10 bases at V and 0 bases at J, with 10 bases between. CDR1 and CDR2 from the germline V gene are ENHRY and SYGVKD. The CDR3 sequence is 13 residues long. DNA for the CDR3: TGTGCCAGCCGGGACACCTCTGGAAACACCATATATTTT. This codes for CASRDTSGNTIYF.

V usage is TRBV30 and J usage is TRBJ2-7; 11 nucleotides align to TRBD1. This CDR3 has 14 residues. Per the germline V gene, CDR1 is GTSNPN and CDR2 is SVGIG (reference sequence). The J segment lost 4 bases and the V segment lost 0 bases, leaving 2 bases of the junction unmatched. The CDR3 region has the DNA TGTGCCTGGAGTGTGGGGGACAGGGGGTACGAGCAGTACTTC. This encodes CAWSVGDRGYEQYF. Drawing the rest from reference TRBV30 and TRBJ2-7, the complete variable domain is SQTIHQWPATLVQPVGSPLSLECTVEGTSNPNLYWYRQAAGRGLQLLFYSVGIGQISSEVPQNLSASRPQDRQFILSSKKLLLSDSGFYLCAWSVGDRGYEQYFGPGTRLTVT.

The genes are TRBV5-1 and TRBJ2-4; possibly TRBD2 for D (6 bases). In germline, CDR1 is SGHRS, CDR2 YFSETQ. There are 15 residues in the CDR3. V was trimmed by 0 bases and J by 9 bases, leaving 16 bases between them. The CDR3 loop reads CASSLAGGEESIQYF. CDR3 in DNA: TGCGCCAGCAGCTTGGCCGGCGGGGAAGAGAGCATTCAGTACTTC.

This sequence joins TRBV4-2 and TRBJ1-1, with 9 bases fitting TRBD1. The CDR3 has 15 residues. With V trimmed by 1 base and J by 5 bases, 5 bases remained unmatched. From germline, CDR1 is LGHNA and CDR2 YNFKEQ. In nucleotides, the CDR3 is TGTGCCAGCAGCCAAGCCGGACAGGGGATAACTGAAGCTTTCTTT. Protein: CASSQAGQGITEAFF.

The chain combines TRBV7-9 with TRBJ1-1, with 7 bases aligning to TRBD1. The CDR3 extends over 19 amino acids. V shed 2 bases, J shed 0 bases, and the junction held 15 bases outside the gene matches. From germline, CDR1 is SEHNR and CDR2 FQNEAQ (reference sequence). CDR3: CASSLTFSDRAVMNTEAFF. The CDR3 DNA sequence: TGTGCCAGCAGCTTAACATTCTCTGACAGGGCAGTAATGAACACTGAAGCTTTCTTT.

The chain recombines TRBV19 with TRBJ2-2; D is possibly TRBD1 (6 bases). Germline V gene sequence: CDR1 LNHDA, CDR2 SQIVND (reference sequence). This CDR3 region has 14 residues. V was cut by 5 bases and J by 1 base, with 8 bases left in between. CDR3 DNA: TGTGCCAGTAGTCAGGGGATGAACACCGGGGAGCTGTTTTTT. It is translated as CASSQGMNTGELFF.

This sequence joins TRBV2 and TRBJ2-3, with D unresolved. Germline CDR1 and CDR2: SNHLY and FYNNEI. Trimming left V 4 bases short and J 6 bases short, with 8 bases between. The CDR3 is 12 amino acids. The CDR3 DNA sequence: TGTGCCAGCAGTGGGGCCCCTGATACGCAGTATTTT. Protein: CASSGAPDTQYF.

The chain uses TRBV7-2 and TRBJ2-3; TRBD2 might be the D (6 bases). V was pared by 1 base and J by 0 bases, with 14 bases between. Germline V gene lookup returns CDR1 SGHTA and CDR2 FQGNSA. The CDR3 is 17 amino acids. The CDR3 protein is CASSLGLAAGSTDTQYF. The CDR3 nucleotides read TGTGCCAGCAGCTTAGGATTGGCTGCGGGGAGCACAGATACGCAGTATTTT.

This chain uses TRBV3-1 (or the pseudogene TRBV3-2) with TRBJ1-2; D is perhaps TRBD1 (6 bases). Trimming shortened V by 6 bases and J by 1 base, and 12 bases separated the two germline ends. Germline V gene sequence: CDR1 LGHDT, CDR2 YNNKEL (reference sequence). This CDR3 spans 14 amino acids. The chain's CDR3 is CASSPGQHNYGYTF. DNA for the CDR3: TGTGCCAGCAGTCCGGGACAACATAACTATGGCTACACCTTC.

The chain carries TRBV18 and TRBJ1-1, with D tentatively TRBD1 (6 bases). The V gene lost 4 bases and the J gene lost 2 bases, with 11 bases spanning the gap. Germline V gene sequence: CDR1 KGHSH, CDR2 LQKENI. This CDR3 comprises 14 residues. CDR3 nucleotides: TGTGCCAGCTCACTGACAGGTGAAAACACTGAAGCTTTCTTT. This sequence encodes CASSLTGENTEAFF.

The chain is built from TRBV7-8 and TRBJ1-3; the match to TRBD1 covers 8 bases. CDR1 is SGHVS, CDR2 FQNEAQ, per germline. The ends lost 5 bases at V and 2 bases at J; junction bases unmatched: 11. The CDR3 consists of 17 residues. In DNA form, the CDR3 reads TGTGCCAGCAGCCAGGGACCGACAGGGGCCACTGGAAACACCATATATTTT. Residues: CASSQGPTGATGNTIYF.